The subject of this entry is one T cell receptor beta chain. The antigen remains unidentified. The repertoire was sequenced with immunoSEQ multiplex PCR; TCRdb's copy has only in-frame clones and lacks some. The sample records 1.4 million to 1.5 million clones, approximately 96% being singletons. Germline V gene lookup returns CDR1 LNHNV and CDR2 YYDKDF (reference sequence). The CDR3 runs to 16 residues. V shed 1 base and J 4 bases; nucleotides not matched to a gene: 5. This sample was included in a study of shared clonotypes between healthy human individuals. General study points: Blood was the sole source, and tissue repertoires probably differ. Memory subsets generally showed smaller estimated richness than naive subsets did.

The receptor's source is a man under 40 in good health. The V and J genes are TRBV15 and TRBJ2-3; TRBD1 matches at 10 bases. The sample consisted of naive CD4+ T cells sorted from blood. Sample subset: CD45RA+ positively selected. Here the CDR3 DNA reads TGTGCCACCAGCAGAGGGGACAGGGGTAGTGCAGATACGCAGTATTTT. It translates to CATSRGDRGSADTQYF.